This T cell receptor beta chain was retrieved from a study of metastatic and nonmetastatic thyroid tumors. The overall study: Patients with malignant and benign thyroid disease provided blood and tumor or nodule tissue, whose repertoires were compared. Whole-study results and caveats: In both blood and tumor samples, TCR beta diversity was reported significantly higher for malignant than benign nodules.

Patients had received no treatment of any kind before thyroid surgery. Germline CDR1 MNHNS, CDR2 SASEGT. The CDR3 covers 16 residues. Trimming took 1 base from V and 1 from J, leaving 8 bases between them. The authors' processing: Using the CDR3 differences seen across clinicopathological groups, the authors built a distant-metastasis classifier for papillary thyroid cancer, which was meant to discriminate distant-metastatic patients. MiXCR re-clonotyped the PCR reads for TCRdb. TCRdb's processing, not the study's, gives the V and J calls here. The sample holds about 13,000 clones; around 29% are singletons and the top ten take about a fifth. This clone occurred a few times. The target antigen is unknown.

The TCR sequence derives from a female donor with papillary thyroid cancer or a benign thyroid nodule (not recorded which). Some clones in this sample may be carry-over from other donors' samples. Sequencing was carried out using tumor tissue. The chain couples TRBV6-1 to TRBJ2-6; D is ambiguous. The CDR3 bases are TGTGCCAGCAGTGAAGGGGTTGGGTCTGGGGCCAACGTCCTGACTTTC. This sequence encodes CASSEGVGSGANVLTF.